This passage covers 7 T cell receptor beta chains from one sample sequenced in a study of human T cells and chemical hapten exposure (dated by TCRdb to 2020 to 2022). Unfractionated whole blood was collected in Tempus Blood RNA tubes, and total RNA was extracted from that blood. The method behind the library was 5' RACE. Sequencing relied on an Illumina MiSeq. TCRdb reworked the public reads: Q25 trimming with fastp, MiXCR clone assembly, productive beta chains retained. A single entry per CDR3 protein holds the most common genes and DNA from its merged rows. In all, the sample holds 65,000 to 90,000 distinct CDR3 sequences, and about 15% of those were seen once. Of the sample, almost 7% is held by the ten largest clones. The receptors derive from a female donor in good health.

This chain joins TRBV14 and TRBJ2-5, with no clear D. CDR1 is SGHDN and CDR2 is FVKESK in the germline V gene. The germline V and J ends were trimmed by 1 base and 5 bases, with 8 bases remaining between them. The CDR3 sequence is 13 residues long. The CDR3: CASSQVLSETQYF. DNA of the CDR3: TGTGCCAGCAGCCAAGTCCTATCGGAGACCCAGTACTTC.

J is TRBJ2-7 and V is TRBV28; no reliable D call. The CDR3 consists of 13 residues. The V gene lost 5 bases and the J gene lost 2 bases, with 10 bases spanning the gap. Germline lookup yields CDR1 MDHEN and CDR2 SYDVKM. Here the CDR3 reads CASSKSLTYEQYF. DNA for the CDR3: TGTGCCAGCAGTAAAAGTTTGACCTACGAGCAGTACTTC.

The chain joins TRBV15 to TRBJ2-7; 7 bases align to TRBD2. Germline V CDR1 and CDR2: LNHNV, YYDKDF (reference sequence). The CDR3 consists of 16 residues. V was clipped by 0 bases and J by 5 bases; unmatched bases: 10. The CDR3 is CATSRDIGGGVNEQYF. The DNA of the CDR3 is TGTGCCACCAGCAGAGATATTGGGGGGGGAGTCAACGAGCAGTACTTC.

In DNA, the CDR3 is TGTGCCAGCAGCTTGGTGGCCGGGGGAGCGGGATTGGCGGATCAGCCCCAGCATTTT. It yields the protein CASSLVAGGAGLADQPQHF. The rearrangement uses TRBV5-4 and TRBJ1-5; TRBD1 is a possible D gene (5 bases). Germline CDR1 is SGHNT and CDR2 is YYREEE (reference sequence). There are 19 residues in the CDR3. V dropped 0 bases and J dropped 5 bases, with 24 bases sitting between them.

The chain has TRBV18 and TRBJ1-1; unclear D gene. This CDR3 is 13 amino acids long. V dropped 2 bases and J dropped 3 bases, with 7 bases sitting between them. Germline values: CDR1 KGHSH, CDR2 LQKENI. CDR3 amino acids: CASSPSTDTEAFF. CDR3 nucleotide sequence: TGTGCCAGCTCACCATCCACTGACACTGAAGCTTTCTTT.

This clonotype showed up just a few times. The CDR3: CASRFSGSDTEAFF. In nucleotides, the CDR3 is TGTGCCAGCAGGTTCTCGGGGTCCGACACTGAAGCTTTCTTT. V and J are TRBV28 and TRBJ1-1, with D unresolved. V lost 6 bases and J lost 3, with 14 bases in between. The CDR3 consists of 14 residues. Looked up from germline, CDR1 is MDHEN and CDR2 is SYDVKM. Supplemented by reference TRBV28 and TRBJ1-1, the full variable domain reads DVKVTQSSRYLVKRTGEKVFLECVQDMDHENMFWYRQDPGLGLRLIYFSYDVKMKEKGDIPEGYSVSREKKERFSLILESASTNQTSMYLCASRFSGSDTEAFFGQGTRLTVV.

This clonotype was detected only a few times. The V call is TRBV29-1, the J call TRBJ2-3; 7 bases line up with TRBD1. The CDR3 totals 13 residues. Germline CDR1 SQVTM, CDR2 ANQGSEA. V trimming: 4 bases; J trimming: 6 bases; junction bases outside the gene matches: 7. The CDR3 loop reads CSVVRRGTDTQYF. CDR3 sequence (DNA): TGCAGCGTTGTCCGCAGGGGGACGGATACGCAGTATTTT.